This T cell receptor beta chain was identified during a study of OX40 agonist ivuxolimab in advanced cancers. Study-wide results and limits: Normalized T-cell clonal expansion was also low in a subset of nonresponders. Relative to CD4+, CD8+ T cells held more expanded clones on average.

This CDR3 is 14 amino acids long. Trimming took off 5 bases at V and 3 bases at J, with 14 bases between the two ends. CDR1 and CDR2 from the germline V gene are SGHVS and FQNEAQ. Produced via immunoSEQ multiplex PCR; TCRdb's table is partial and in-frame only. The sample holds under 75,000 clones, 81% seen once. Researchers took blood at baseline, on cycle 4 day 1, and on cycle 7 day 1. Points on this clone: Its antigen is not known.

This specimen consisted of CD4+ or CD8+ T cells sorted from blood, obtained in a trial of the OX40 agonist ivuxolimab. The sequence was collected from an adult with an advanced solid tumor such as melanoma, head and neck, liver or kidney cancer. The V and J genes are TRBV7-8 and TRBJ2-7; possibly TRBD1 or TRBD2 for D (7 bases each). The DNA for the CDR3 is TGTGCCAGCAGCAGACAGGGACTAAGCTACGAGCAGTACTTC. This encodes CASSRQGLSYEQYF.